These 16 T cell receptor beta chains were sequenced from one sample in a study of beta chain features in type 1 diabetes. Expressed TCRB transcripts were sequenced because the isolated RNA had all been reverse transcribed beforehand. Profiled with immunoSEQ multiplex PCR; TCRdb holds only in-frame clones, not every one. The sample carries a few hundred thousand clones, roughly 25% recorded once. Study-level results: In every one of the four CD4+ subsets, TCRB CDR3s were moderately but significantly shorter in Type 1 diabetes patients.

Antigen specificity for these receptors is unknown. The sample consisted of naive CD4+ T cells from blood. These receptors were obtained from a woman in her twenties or thirties with type 1 diabetes.

The V and J genes are TRBV29-1 and TRBJ2-7; 8 nucleotides line up with TRBD1. With V trimmed by 4 bases and J by 7 bases, 9 bases remained unmatched. In germline, CDR1 is SQVTM, CDR2 ANQGSEA. The CDR3 is 13 residues long. DNA of the CDR3: TGCAGCGTTGGAGTGGACAGGGTTGGGGAGCAGTACTTC. It yields the protein CSVGVDRVGEQYF.

J is TRBJ1-1 and V is TRBV11-2, with unresolved D. The CDR3 is made up of 12 amino acids. With 2 bases removed from V and 8 bases from J, the gap between germline ends came to 9 bases. CDR1 is SGHAT, CDR2 FQNNGV, per germline. The CDR3 sequence is CASSLSPGEAFF. The DNA of the CDR3 is TGTGCCAGCAGCTTATCCCCGGGGGAAGCTTTCTTT.

The chain has TRBV28 and TRBJ2-4; D possibly corresponds to TRBD2 (5 bases). The V and J ends lost 3 bases and 0 bases respectively, with 12 bases between them. CDR1 MDHEN and CDR2 SYDVKM come from the germline V gene. This CDR3 has 16 residues. CDR3 region: CASSFWGELAKNIQYF. CDR3 bases: TGTGCCAGCAGTTTCTGGGGAGAGCTAGCCAAAAACATTCAGTACTTC.

The DNA of the CDR3 is TGCAGTGCTAGACGGGACTCAGAGCAGTTCTTC. Protein sequence: CSARRDSEQFF. This chain links TRBV20-1 with TRBJ2-1; D may be TRBD2 (6 bases). Germline V CDR1 and CDR2: DFQATT, SNEGSKA (reference sequence). The CDR3 consists of 11 residues. Trimming shortened V by 2 bases and J by 10 bases, and 9 bases separated the two germline ends.

This clone was detected a few times. The chain has TRBV4-1 and TRBJ1-1; the D gene is possibly TRBD1 (5 bases). The CDR3 covers 13 residues. V was pared by 4 bases and J by 4 bases, with 10 bases between. The germline gives CDR1 MGHRA, CDR2 YSYEKL. CDR3 residues: CASSPLGVTEAFF. DNA for the CDR3: TGCGCCAGCAGCCCTTTAGGGGTCACTGAAGCTTTCTTT.

This chain's CDR3 is CSVALDRFNQPQHF. In nucleotides, the CDR3 is TGCAGCGTTGCGCTCGATAGATTTAATCAGCCCCAGCATTTT. This chain connects TRBV29-1 to TRBJ1-5; D is unresolved. CDR1 and CDR2 (germline): SQVTM, ANQGSEA. The CDR3 loop spans 14 amino acids. The V gene lost 4 bases and the J gene lost 4 bases, with 14 bases spanning the gap.

Comment on this clone: Other DNA variants within this sample encode the same CDR3. The chain recombines TRBV7-3 with TRBJ1-1; weak D call: TRBD1 (6 bases). The CDR3 has 14 residues. Germline V gives CDR1 SGHTA, CDR2 FQGTGA. Trimming cost V 0 bases and J 1 base, with 6 bases left between them. CDR3 in DNA: TGTGCCAGCAGCTTAACAGGGGGGAACACTGAAGCTTTCTTT. Amino acids: CASSLTGGNTEAFF.

This clone has more than one count but fewer than ten. The chain uses TRBV19 and TRBJ1-5; D is possibly TRBD1 (6 bases). The CDR3 length is 15 residues. V lost 3 bases and J lost 7, with 16 bases in between. Germline V gene lookup returns CDR1 LNHDA and CDR2 SQIVND (reference sequence). The CDR3 nucleotides read TGTGCCAGTAGTATCGAGACAGGCGGGAGGCAGCCCCAGCATTTT. Its translation is CASSIETGGRQPQHF.

V is TRBV7-9 and J is TRBJ2-2, with TRBD1 matching 7 bases. In germline, CDR1 is SEHNR, CDR2 FQNEAQ (reference sequence). The CDR3 runs 16 residues. V was pared by 4 bases and J by 2 bases, with 7 bases of the junction left unmatched. The CDR3 DNA is TGTGCCAGCAGCTCAGGGGGACAGAGTAACACCGGGGAGCTGTTTTTT. It translates to CASSSGGQSNTGELFF.

The V gene is TRBV2, the J gene TRBJ2-1, with 8 bases identical to TRBD2. The CDR3 covers 16 residues. The V gene's germline CDR1 is SNHLY and CDR2 FYNNEI. Trimming at V came to 2 bases and at J to 3 bases, leaving 6 bases not matched to a gene. CDR3 bases: TGTGCCAGCAGTGAACGGGGGGGAGAGGTCTACAATGAGCAGTTCTTC. Residues: CASSERGGEVYNEQFF. Complete variable domain (other parts from reference TRBV2 and TRBJ2-1): EPEVTQTPSHQVTQMGQEVILRCVPISNHLYFYWYRQILGQKVEFLVSFYNNEISEKSEIFDDQFSVERPDGSNFTLKIRSTKLEDSAMYFCASSERGGEVYNEQFFGPGTRLTVL.

The chain carries TRBV7-8 and TRBJ1-1; possible D gene TRBD1, 6 bases. V shed 6 bases and J shed 5 bases, with 13 bases lying between them. This CDR3 is 13 amino acids long. The germline V gene has CDR1 SGHVS and CDR2 FQNEAQ. The DNA of the CDR3 is TGTGCCAGCAGACAGGGAGAGAAGACTGAAGCTTTCTTT. Its translation is CASRQGEKTEAFF.

Remarks on this clone: Other nucleotide sequences from this sample produce the same CDR3. The J gene is TRBJ2-3, the V gene TRBV29-1; 11 bases agree with TRBD2. Germline CDR1 is SQVTM and CDR2 is ANQGSEA. J was trimmed by 3 bases and V by 7 bases; bases with no gene match: 3. The CDR3 runs 13 residues. CDR3 residues: CSARTSGTDTQYF. The CDR3 DNA follows: TGCAGCGCCAGGACTAGCGGGACAGATACGCAGTATTTT.

The chain combines TRBV21-1 with TRBJ2-6; the DNA was not compared with TRBD2, the D call given in the table. TRBV21-1 is shown as a pseudogene. The CDR3 is 16 residues long. The CDR3 reads CASIPGGYSGANVLTF. CDR3 coding DNA: TGTGCCAGCATCCCTGGGGGGTACTCTGGGGCCAACGTCCTGACTTTC.

J is TRBJ2-7 and V is TRBV7-9; 11 bases map to TRBD1. This CDR3 is 15 amino acids long. Germline CDR1 and CDR2: SEHNR and FQNEAQ (reference sequence). Germline trimming cut 5 bases from V and 3 bases from J; bases unmatched to any gene: 6. The CDR3 spells CASSVGQGVDYEQYF. The CDR3 DNA reads TGTGCCAGCAGCGTGGGACAGGGGGTGGACTACGAGCAGTACTTC.

The V gene is TRBV7-9, the J gene TRBJ1-2; D is undetermined. From germline, CDR1 is SEHNR and CDR2 FQNEAQ (reference sequence). The CDR3 runs to 13 residues. The V end lost 1 base, the J end lost 8 bases, and 11 bases lay between the germline ends. The CDR3 nucleotides read TGTGCCAGCAGCTTAGAGGGCTCGGGAGGCTACACCTTC. It is translated as CASSLEGSGGYTF.

This clone was observed a handful of times. The rearrangement uses TRBV20-1 and TRBJ2-1, with a tentative D call TRBD2 (6 bases). This CDR3 contains 11 residues. Germline lookup yields CDR1 DFQATT and CDR2 SNEGSKA (reference sequence). Trimming stripped 6 bases from V and 12 bases from J, with 15 bases between. The CDR3 DNA sequence: TGCAGTGCCCCGGAGGGGTTGATGCAGTTCTTC. Its protein product is CSAPEGLMQFF.